A single T cell receptor (beta chain) is shown here with its context. Its antigen is not known. The ends were cut back, 0 bases at V and 11 bases at J, with 16 bases in the middle. CDR1 LGHNA and CDR2 YSLEER come from the germline V gene. This CDR3 is built from 14 residues. A single record per CDR3 protein comes from TCRdb applying MiXCR to the 5' RACE reads. The table has around 390,000 distinct CDR3 sequences, about 15% seen once. The record originates from a study of T-cell memory formation after mild COVID-19. Study-level background: Largely donor-specific sequence clusters came from a couple of donors. Findings of the study overall: Clones that shrank (day 15 to 85) were balanced CD4/CD8, whereas later expanders leaned CD4+. Pre-infection memory contained some responding clones, which suggested that cross-reactive memory had joined.

The sample comprised PBMCs or a T cell subset sorted from them (not recorded which). The origin of this receptor is a man aged 18 to 30 who had mild COVID-19 (a few samples of this study predate the infection). Cell type and time point are not known. This rearrangement joins TRBV4-3 to TRBJ1-1, with D maybe TRBD1 (5 bases). The CDR3 spells CASSQEWQGGLAFF. In nucleotides, the CDR3 is TGCGCCAGCAGCCAAGAGTGGCAGGGAGGATTGGCTTTCTTT.